This T cell receptor (beta chain) originates from a study of CD8 T cells in ankylosing spondylitis. Study-wide points: Earlier reports found some motif variants in synovial fluid and blood in reactive arthritis.

By quantitative 5'-RACE with molecular barcodes, the TCR beta libraries were made. TCRdb re-called the 5' RACE reads through MiXCR, storing one row per CDR3 protein. The table has under 170,000 distinct CDR3 sequences, around two fifths seen once. Notes on this clonotype: The antigen remains unidentified.

V dropped 0 bases and J dropped 6 bases, with 9 bases sitting between them. Germline CDR1 reads DFQATT; CDR2 reads SNEGSKA (reference sequence). There are 12 residues in the CDR3. Material: synovial fluid, either unsorted or a sorted T cell fraction (not recorded which). The receptor comes from a male donor with ankylosing spondylitis. The V gene is TRBV20-1, the J gene TRBJ2-7; D is unclear. The CDR3 bases are TGCAGTGCTAGAGATCTGGACCCCGAGCAGTACTTC. Translation: CSARDLDPEQYF.